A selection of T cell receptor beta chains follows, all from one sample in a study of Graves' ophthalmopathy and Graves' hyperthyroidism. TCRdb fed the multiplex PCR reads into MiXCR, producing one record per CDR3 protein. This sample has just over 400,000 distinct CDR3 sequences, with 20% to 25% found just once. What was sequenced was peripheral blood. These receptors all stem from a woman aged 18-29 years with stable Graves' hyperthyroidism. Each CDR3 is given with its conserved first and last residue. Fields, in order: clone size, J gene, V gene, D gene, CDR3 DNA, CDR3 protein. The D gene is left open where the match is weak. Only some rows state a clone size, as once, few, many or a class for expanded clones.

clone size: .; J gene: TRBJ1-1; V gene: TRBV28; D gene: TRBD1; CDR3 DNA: TGTGCCAGCAGCTCTACCGGGGCAGGGGGCTCCACTGAAGCTTTCTTT; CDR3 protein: CASSSTGAGGSTEAFF
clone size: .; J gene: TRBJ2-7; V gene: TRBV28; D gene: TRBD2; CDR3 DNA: TGTGCCAGCAGGCGACTAGCGGGAGTGTCTAATGAGCAGTACTTC; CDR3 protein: CASRRLAGVSNEQYF
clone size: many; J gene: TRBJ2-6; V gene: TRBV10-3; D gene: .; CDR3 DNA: TGTGCCATCAACTCGGCAGTCGGGGCCAACGTCCTGACTTTC; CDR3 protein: CAINSAVGANVLTF
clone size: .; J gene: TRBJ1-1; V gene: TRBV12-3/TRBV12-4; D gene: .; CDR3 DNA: TGTGCCAGCAGTTTATCACAGGGCCCCACTGAAGCTTTCTTT; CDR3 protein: CASSLSQGPTEAFF
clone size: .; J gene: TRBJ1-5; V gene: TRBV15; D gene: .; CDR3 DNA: TGTGCCACCAGCCTCCGTTTGGGAAACAATCAGCCCCAGCATTTT; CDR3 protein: CATSLRLGNNQPQHF
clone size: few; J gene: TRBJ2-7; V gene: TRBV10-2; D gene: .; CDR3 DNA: TGCGCCAGCAGTATGGAACAGGGAGTCCACGAGCAGTACTTC; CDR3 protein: CASSMEQGVHEQYF
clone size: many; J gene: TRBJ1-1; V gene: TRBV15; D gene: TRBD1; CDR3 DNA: TGTGCCACCAGCAGAGAGTTGTTTGGGACAGCGAACACTGAAGCTTTCTTT; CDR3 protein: CATSRELFGTANTEAFF
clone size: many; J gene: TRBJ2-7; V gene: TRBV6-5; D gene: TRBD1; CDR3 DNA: TGTGCCAGCAGTTACTCGCCGACAGGGGGCAGCGAGCAGTACTTC; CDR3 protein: CASSYSPTGGSEQYF
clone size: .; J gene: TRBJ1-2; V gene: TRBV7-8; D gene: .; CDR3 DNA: TGTGCCACGCAGCCTTACGGTATCAACTATGGCTACACCTTC; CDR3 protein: CATQPYGINYGYTF
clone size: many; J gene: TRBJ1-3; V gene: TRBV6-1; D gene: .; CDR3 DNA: TGTGCCAGCAGTGAAGCGGGGGGCCTAAACACCATATATTTT; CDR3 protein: CASSEAGGLNTIYF
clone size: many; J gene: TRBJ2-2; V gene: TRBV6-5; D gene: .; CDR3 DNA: TGTGCCAGCAGTTACTCGGCTCCCCTAAGAGGGACCGGGGAGCTGTTTTTT; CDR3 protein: CASSYSAPLRGTGELFF
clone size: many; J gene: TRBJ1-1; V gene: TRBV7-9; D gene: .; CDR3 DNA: TGTGCCAGCGAAGTTCAGACGAACACTGAAGCTTTCTTT; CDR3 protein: CASEVQTNTEAFF
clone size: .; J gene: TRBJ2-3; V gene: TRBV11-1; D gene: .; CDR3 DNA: TGTGCCAGCAGCTTAGCCCTAGCGGCGCCTGGAGGGGGATTCACAGATACGCAGTATTTT; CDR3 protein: CASSLALAAPGGGFTDTQYF
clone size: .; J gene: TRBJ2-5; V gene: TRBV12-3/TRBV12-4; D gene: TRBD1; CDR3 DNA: TGTGCCAGCAGAGACGGGACAGGACCACGGACCCAGTACTTC; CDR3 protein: CASRDGTGPRTQYF
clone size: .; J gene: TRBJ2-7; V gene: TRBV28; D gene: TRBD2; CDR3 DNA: TGTGCCAGCAGTTTGGCGGGGGGCGGGAGCACCTACGAGCAGTACTTC; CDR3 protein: CASSLAGGGSTYEQYF
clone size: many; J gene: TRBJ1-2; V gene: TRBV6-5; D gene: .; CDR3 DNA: TGTGCCAGCAGTTACTCGAGACAGTATGGCTACACCTTC; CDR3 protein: CASSYSRQYGYTF
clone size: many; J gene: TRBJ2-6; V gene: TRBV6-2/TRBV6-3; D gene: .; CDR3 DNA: TGTGCCAGCAGCCCCCTGGGCTCTGGGGCCAACGTCCTGACTTTC; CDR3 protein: CASSPLGSGANVLTF
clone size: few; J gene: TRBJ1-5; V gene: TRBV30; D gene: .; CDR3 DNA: TGTGCCTGGAGTGTGTGGGGGGGCAATCAGCCCCAGCATTTT; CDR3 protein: CAWSVWGGNQPQHF
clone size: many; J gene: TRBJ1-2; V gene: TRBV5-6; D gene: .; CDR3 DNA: TGTGCCAGCAGCTCGGGCAGGGTTGGAAGCTACACCTTC; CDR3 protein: CASSSGRVGSYTF
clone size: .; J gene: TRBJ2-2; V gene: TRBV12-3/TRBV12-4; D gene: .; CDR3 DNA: TGTGCCAGCATTCGAGACCGCGATTCCACCGGGGAGCTGTTTTTT; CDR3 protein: CASIRDRDSTGELFF
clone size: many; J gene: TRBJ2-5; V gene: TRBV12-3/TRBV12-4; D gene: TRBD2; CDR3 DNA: TGTGCCAGCAGTCCAGACCAGGGAGGCGGGAGGACCCAGTACTTC; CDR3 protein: CASSPDQGGGRTQYF
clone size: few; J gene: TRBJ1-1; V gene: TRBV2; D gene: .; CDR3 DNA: TGTGCCAGCAGTTTCCCCCCGGGGGGACAGAACACTGAAGCTTTCTTT; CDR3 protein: CASSFPPGGQNTEAFF
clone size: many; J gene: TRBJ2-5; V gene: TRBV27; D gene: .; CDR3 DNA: TGTGCCAGCAGTTATATAGGGGAGACCCAGTACTTC; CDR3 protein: CASSYIGETQYF
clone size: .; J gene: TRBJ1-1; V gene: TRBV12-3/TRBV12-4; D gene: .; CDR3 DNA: TGTGCCAGCAGTTTAAAGGGACTTGCTGAAGCTTTCTTT; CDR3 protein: CASSLKGLAEAFF
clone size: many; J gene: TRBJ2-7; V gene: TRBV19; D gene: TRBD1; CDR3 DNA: TGTGCCAGTAGTGTCGGGACAGCGAGGCCCTACGAGCAGTACTTC; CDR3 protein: CASSVGTARPYEQYF
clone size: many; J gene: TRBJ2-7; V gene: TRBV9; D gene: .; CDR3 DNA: TGTGCCAGCAGCCCGAGTCGGAGCTCCTACGAGCAGTACTTC; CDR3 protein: CASSPSRSSYEQYF
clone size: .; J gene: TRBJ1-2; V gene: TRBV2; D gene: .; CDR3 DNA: TGTGCCAGCAAGGGCAGATACTCTTCCTATGGCTACACCTTC; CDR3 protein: CASKGRYSSYGYTF
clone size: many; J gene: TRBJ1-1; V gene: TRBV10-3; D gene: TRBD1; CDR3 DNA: TGTGCCATCAGGCGACAGGGAGGAGTCACTGAAGCTTTCTTT; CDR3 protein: CAIRRQGGVTEAFF
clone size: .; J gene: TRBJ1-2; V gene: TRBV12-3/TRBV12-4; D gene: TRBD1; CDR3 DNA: TGTGCCAGCAGTCCTAACAGGGGGCGCACCTATGGCTACACCTTC; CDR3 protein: CASSPNRGRTYGYTF
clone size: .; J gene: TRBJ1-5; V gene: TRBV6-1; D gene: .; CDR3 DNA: TGTGCCAGCAATAAAGACATGGGTCAGCCCCAGCATTTT; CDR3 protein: CASNKDMGQPQHF
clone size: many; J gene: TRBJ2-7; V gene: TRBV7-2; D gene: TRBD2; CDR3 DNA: TGTGCCAGCAGCTTAGCCGGACTAGCAGCTTCCGAGCAGTACTTC; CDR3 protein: CASSLAGLAASEQYF
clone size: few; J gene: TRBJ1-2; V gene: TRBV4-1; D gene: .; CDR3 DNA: TGCGCCAGCAGCCAAGTGGGACGGGCTTATGGCTACACCTTC; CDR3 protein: CASSQVGRAYGYTF
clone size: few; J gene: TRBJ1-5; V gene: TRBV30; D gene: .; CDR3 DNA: TGTGCCTGGACGTATGAGCAGGGATTTAGCAATCAGCCCCAGCATTTT; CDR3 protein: CAWTYEQGFSNQPQHF
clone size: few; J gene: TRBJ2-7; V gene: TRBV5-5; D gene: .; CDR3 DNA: TGTGCCAGCAGCTTGGCCAGGTGGGGACCCCCCGACGAGCTGTACTTC; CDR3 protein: CASSLARWGPPDELYF
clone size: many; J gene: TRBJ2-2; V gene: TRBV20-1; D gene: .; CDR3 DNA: TGCAGTGCTAGCTGGTGGGAGCGAGCCGGGGAGCTGTTTTTT; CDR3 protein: CSASWWERAGELFF
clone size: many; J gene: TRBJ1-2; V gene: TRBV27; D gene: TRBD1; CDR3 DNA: TGTGCCAGCAGTCCAGCCGGACAGGGGGCATATGGCTACACCTTC; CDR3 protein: CASSPAGQGAYGYTF
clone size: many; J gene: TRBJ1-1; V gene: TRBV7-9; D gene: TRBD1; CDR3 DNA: TGTGCCAGCAGCTTAGGGGACAGTAGAATTGAAGCTTTCTTT; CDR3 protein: CASSLGDSRIEAFF
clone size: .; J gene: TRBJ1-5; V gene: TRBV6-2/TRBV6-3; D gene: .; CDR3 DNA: TGTGCCACCACCCAAGTTAGCAATCAGCCCCAGCATTTT; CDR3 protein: CATTQVSNQPQHF
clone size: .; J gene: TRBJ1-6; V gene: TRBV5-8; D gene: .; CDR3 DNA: TGTGCCAGCAGCTTGAACGACGGGGGCATATATTCACCCCTCCACTTT; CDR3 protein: CASSLNDGGIYSPLHF
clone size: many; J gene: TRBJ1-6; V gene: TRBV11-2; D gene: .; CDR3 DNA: TGTGCCAGCAGCTTAAGTTACTCCTATAATTCACCCCTCCACTTT; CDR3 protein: CASSLSYSYNSPLHF
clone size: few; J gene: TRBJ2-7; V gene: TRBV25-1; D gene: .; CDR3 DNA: TGTGCCAGCAGTGCGGGAGTTCACGAGCAGTACTTC; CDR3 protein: CASSAGVHEQYF
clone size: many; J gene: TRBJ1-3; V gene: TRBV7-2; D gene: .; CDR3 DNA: TGTGCCAGCAGCTTAGGTGGGGGAACTGGAAACACCATATATTTT; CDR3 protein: CASSLGGGTGNTIYF
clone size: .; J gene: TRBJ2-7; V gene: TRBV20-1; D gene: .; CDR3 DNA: TGCAGTGGAGGGAGCGGGCCCTACGAGCAGTACTTC; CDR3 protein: CSGGSGPYEQYF
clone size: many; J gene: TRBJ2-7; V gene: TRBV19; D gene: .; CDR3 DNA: TGTGCCAGTAGTATAAGGACAGAGTCCTACGAGCAGTACTTC; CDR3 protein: CASSIRTESYEQYF